This T cell receptor (beta chain) is drawn from a study of CD8 T cells in Susac syndrome. Germline CDR1 is SQVTM and CDR2 is ANQGSEA. This CDR3 contains 16 residues. V lost 0 bases to trimming and J lost 7 bases; unmatched junction nucleotides: 13. cDNA came from about 0.5 to 1 ug RNA primed by random hexamers. Using its own MiXCR run on the immunoSEQ multiplex PCR reads, TCRdb lists one record per CDR3 protein. The sample holds almost 450,000 distinct CDR3 sequences, approximately 89% seen once. Peripheral blood CD8+ and CD4+ T cells were profiled by TCR beta sequencing. The chain joins TRBV29-1 to TRBJ2-5; TRBD2 agrees at 8 bases. Sequencing used CD8+ T cells from PBMCs. The TCR originated in a human donor with multiple sclerosis. CDR3 DNA sequence: TGCAGCGTTGAAGATGAGGAGCGGGAGATTGATTGGACCCAGTACTTC. Encoded protein: CSVEDEEREIDWTQYF.